The sequence of this T cell receptor (beta chain) was determined in a study of OX40 agonist ivuxolimab in advanced cancers. This clone was detected only a few times. Profiled with immunoSEQ multiplex PCR; TCRdb holds only in-frame clones, not every one. The table records approximately 87,000 clones, 88% of them present only once. This sequence originates from an adult with an advanced solid tumor such as melanoma, head and neck, liver or kidney cancer. Sequenced here: CD4+ or CD8+ T cells sorted from blood, sampled in a trial of the OX40 agonist ivuxolimab.

The CDR3 region has the DNA TGTGCCAGTAGTCGGGAGGGGCGGGAGTGGGGAGATACGCAGTATTTT. Its translation is CASSREGREWGDTQYF. The gene calls are TRBV19 and TRBJ2-3; TRBD2 matches 8 bases. Germline V CDR1 and CDR2: LNHDA, SQIVND (reference sequence). CDR3 length equals 16 residues. J lost 5 bases, V lost 5 bases, and 12 bases had no gene match.